A single sample is the source of the 27 T cell receptor beta chains below, sequenced in a study of blood T cell repertoires in COVID-19. TCRdb's table, derived via immunoSEQ multiplex PCR, lists solely in-frame clones and lacks some. This sample has over 200,000 clones, with less than 85% found just once. The sequencing input was PBMCs or T cells enriched from blood (not recorded which). All receptors derive from a man between 35 and 55 years old who had recovered from COVID-19.

The chain has TRBV5-1 and TRBJ2-4; the match to TRBD2 covers 7 bases. The CDR3 contains 12 residues. V lost 5 bases to trimming and J lost 9 bases; unmatched junction nucleotides: 5. Per germline, CDR1 SGHRS and CDR2 YFSETQ. CDR3 sequence reads: CASRLGEGIQYF. CDR3 nucleotides: TGCGCCAGCAGACTAGGGGAGGGCATTCAGTACTTC.

The CDR3 DNA reads TGTGCCAGCAGCTTAACGGGGTCGGCTAATGAAAAACTGTTTTTT. It codes for CASSLTGSANEKLFF. The chain links TRBV7-2 to TRBJ1-4, with unresolved D. There are 15 residues in the CDR3. CDR1 is SGHTA, CDR2 FQGNSA, per germline. Trimming took off 2 bases at V and 3 bases at J, with 10 bases between the two ends.

J is TRBJ1-2 and V is TRBV7-2, with a possible D match to TRBD1 (5 bases). In germline, CDR1 is SGHTA, CDR2 FQGNSA. V shed 2 bases and J shed 4 bases, with 8 bases lying between them. The CDR3 runs to 13 residues. The CDR3 is CASSLSGPYGYTF. DNA for the CDR3: TGTGCCAGCAGCTTATCAGGGCCCTATGGCTACACCTTC.

This chain uses TRBV6-6 with TRBJ1-1; a weak D match, TRBD1 (6 bases). This CDR3 region has 14 residues. Trimming removed 7 bases from V and 4 bases from J, with 16 bases in between. Looked up from germline, CDR1 is MNHNY and CDR2 is SVGAGI (reference sequence). This CDR3 reads CASKETGSLTEAFF. DNA for the CDR3: TGTGCCAGCAAAGAAACAGGGAGCCTCACTGAAGCTTTCTTT.

The chain employs TRBV24-1 and TRBJ2-3, with TRBD1 as a possible D gene (5 bases). Trimming removed 3 bases at V and 0 bases at J, with 9 bases between. CDR3 length equals 15 residues. Germline loops: CDR1 KGHDR, CDR2 SFDVKD. CDR3 DNA sequence: TGTGCCACCAGTGATGCGGCAGGGAGCACAGATACGCAGTATTTT. It specifies CATSDAAGSTDTQYF.

The chain uses TRBV2 and TRBJ1-5, with no clear D. This CDR3 is 15 amino acids long. The germline V and J ends were trimmed by 6 bases and 3 bases, with 15 bases remaining between them. Germline lookup yields CDR1 SNHLY and CDR2 FYNNEI. CDR3 coding DNA: TGTGCCAGCAGGGACTTGGACCTCGCCAATCAGCCCCAGCATTTT. Translated: CASRDLDLANQPQHF.

The chain employs TRBV4-3 and TRBJ1-2; 8 bases fit TRBD1. The V segment lost 0 bases and the J segment 4 bases; nucleotides outside the gene matches: 4. CDR3 size: 15 residues. The germline gives CDR1 LGHNA, CDR2 YSLEER. This CDR3 is CASSQDWTGSYGYTF. CDR3 coding DNA: TGCGCCAGCAGCCAAGATTGGACAGGGTCCTATGGCTACACCTTC.

V usage is TRBV7-9 and J usage is TRBJ2-3, with 15 bases lining up with TRBD2. The CDR3 contains 15 residues. V trimming: 4 bases; J trimming: 5 bases; junction bases outside the gene matches: 1. From germline, CDR1 is SEHNR and CDR2 FQNEAQ (reference sequence). For the CDR3, the DNA is TGTGCCAGCAGCTGGGGACTAGCGGGAGGAGATACGCAGTATTTT. As protein: CASSWGLAGGDTQYF. The full variable domain, rest sourced from reference TRBV7-9 and TRBJ2-3, is DTGVSQNPRHKITKRGQNVTFRCDPISEHNRLYWYRQTLGQGPEFLTYFQNEAQLEKSRLLSDRFSAERPKGSFSTLEIQRTEQGDSAMYLCASSWGLAGGDTQYFGPGTRLTVL.

V usage is TRBV6-2 or TRBV6-3 and J usage is TRBJ1-2, with D perhaps TRBD1 (6 bases). V lost 6 bases to trimming and J lost 0 bases, with 14 bases between them. CDR1 MNHEY and CDR2 SVGEGT come from the germline V gene. This CDR3 contains 15 residues. In nucleotides, the CDR3 is TGTGCCAGCAGGTACCGGGACAAATCTAACTATGGCTACACCTTC. Its translation: CASRYRDKSNYGYTF.

This rearrangement joins TRBV4-1 to TRBJ2-7; 7 bases map to TRBD2. The CDR3 has 15 amino acids. V was pared by 4 bases and J by 2 bases, with 8 bases of the junction left unmatched. Germline CDR1 reads MGHRA; CDR2 reads YSYEKL. The CDR3 nucleotides are TGCGCCAGCAGCCCCGTTCAGGGAGGGGCCTACGAGCAGTACTTC. Translation gives CASSPVQGGAYEQYF.

The V and J genes are TRBV7-8 and TRBJ2-7, with D possibly being TRBD1 (6 bases). The V gene's germline CDR1 is SGHVS and CDR2 FQNEAQ. CDR3 length: 17 amino acids. V lost 1 base to trimming and J lost 0 bases, with 16 bases between them. This CDR3 is CASSLGRARGGSYEQYF. DNA for the CDR3: TGTGCCAGCAGCTTAGGTCGGGCCAGGGGTGGCTCCTACGAGCAGTACTTC.

This clone was detected only once. The chain combines TRBV9 with TRBJ2-1; possible D gene TRBD1, 5 bases. Germline values: CDR1 SGDLS, CDR2 YYNGEE. With 4 bases removed from V and 2 bases from J, the gap between germline ends came to 16 bases. The CDR3 contains 16 residues. CDR3 nucleotides: TGTGCCAGCAGCTTAGGGGCAGGGAATGCCTACAATGAGCAGTTCTTC. Amino acids: CASSLGAGNAYNEQFF. Full variable domain (missing parts from reference TRBV9 and TRBJ2-1): DSGVTQTPKHLITATGQRVTLRCSPRSGDLSVYWYQQSLDQGLQFLIQYYNGEERAKGNILERFSAQQFPDLHSELNLSSLELGDSALYFCASSLGAGNAYNEQFFGPGTRLTVL.

V usage is TRBV6-5 and J usage is TRBJ1-2; 7 nucleotides align to TRBD1. CDR3 length: 14 residues. CDR1 MNHEY and CDR2 SVGAGI come from the germline V gene. V shed 2 bases and J 5 bases; nucleotides not matched to a gene: 5. The CDR3 DNA follows: TGTGCCAGCAGTTACAGGGGGCGCTTGTATGGCTACACCTTC. This sequence encodes CASSYRGRLYGYTF.

The J gene is TRBJ2-1, the V gene TRBV18, with TRBD2 matching over 16 bases. J lost 4 bases, V lost 4 bases, and 4 bases had no gene match. The length of the CDR3 is 17 residues. In germline, CDR1 is KGHSH, CDR2 LQKENI. The CDR3 sequence: CASSLGTSGRGYNEQFF. CDR3 DNA sequence: TGTGCCAGCTCACTCGGGACTAGCGGGAGGGGATACAATGAGCAGTTCTTC. Based on the CDR3 plus reference TRBV18 and TRBJ2-1, the full variable domain is NAGVMQNPRHLVRRRGQEARLRCSPMKGHSHVYWYRQLPEEGLKFMVYLQKENIIDESGMPKERFSAEFPKEGPSILRIQQVVRGDSAAYFCASSLGTSGRGYNEQFFGPGTRLTVL.

This chain uses TRBV27 with TRBJ2-5; possible D gene TRBD1, 5 bases. The CDR3 has 14 amino acids. CDR1 is MNHEY and CDR2 is SMNVEV in the germline V gene (reference sequence). Trimming cost V 0 bases and J 3 bases, with 8 bases left between them. CDR3 protein: CASSLSLGEETQYF. The CDR3 DNA sequence: TGTGCCAGCAGTTTATCGCTAGGGGAAGAGACCCAGTACTTC.

The chain couples TRBV29-1 to TRBJ1-2, with no clear D. CDR3 length equals 16 residues. Trimming took 0 bases from V and 6 from J, leaving 20 bases between them. Germline CDR1 SQVTM, CDR2 ANQGSEA. The CDR3, as DNA: TGCAGCGTTGAAGAAATTGCGGGTTGGGGTTTTAATGGCTACACCTTC. Residues: CSVEEIAGWGFNGYTF.

This chain joins TRBV29-1 and TRBJ1-1, with a tentative D call TRBD1 (6 bases). The CDR3 loop spans 16 amino acids. V was clipped by 1 base and J by 4 bases, with 19 bases between them. Germline-derived CDR1 and CDR2 are SQVTM and ANQGSEA. CDR3 amino acids: CSVEGLAGAVSTEAFF. The CDR3 DNA follows: TGCAGCGTTGAAGGGTTGGCAGGGGCGGTATCCACTGAAGCTTTCTTT.

V is TRBV6-5 and J is TRBJ2-7; 10 nucleotides match TRBD2. Per the germline V gene, CDR1 is MNHEY and CDR2 is SVGAGI. The CDR3 spans 14 residues. V trimming: 7 bases; J trimming: 3 bases; junction bases outside the gene matches: 6. Here the CDR3 reads CASKLGTSVYEQYF. The CDR3, as DNA: TGTGCCAGCAAACTAGGGACTAGCGTCTACGAGCAGTACTTC.

As DNA, the CDR3 is TGTGCCAGCAGTTTAAGTTCAGGTCCCTACGAGCAGTACTTC. Translated, it gives CASSLSSGPYEQYF. The V call is TRBV27, the J call TRBJ2-7; D is ambiguous. CDR3 length: 14 amino acids. Germline CDR1 MNHEY, CDR2 SMNVEV (reference sequence). V was pared by 2 bases and J by 2 bases, with 10 bases between.

The chain has TRBV5-4 and TRBJ2-7, with 8 positions matching TRBD1. The ends lost 3 bases at V and 5 bases at J; junction bases unmatched: 4. Germline values: CDR1 SGHNT, CDR2 YYREEE (reference sequence). The length of the CDR3 is 13 residues. CDR3 coding DNA: TGTGCCAGCAGCTCACAGGGGGGCAACGAGCAGTACTTC. It is translated as CASSSQGGNEQYF.

The CDR3: CASSLVWSSYEQYF. The CDR3 bases are TGTGCCAGCAGCTTGGTCTGGAGCTCCTACGAGCAGTACTTC. The chain has TRBV11-2 and TRBJ2-7, with D unresolved. This CDR3 region has 14 residues. The ends were cut back, 3 bases at V and 0 bases at J, with 9 bases in the middle. Germline V gene sequence: CDR1 SGHAT, CDR2 FQNNGV.

This chain uses TRBV11-3 with TRBJ1-1; 9 positions match TRBD1. V lost 3 bases and J lost 0; bases outside the gene matches: 8. CDR3 length: 17 residues. The germline V gene encodes CDR1 SGHNT and CDR2 YENEEA. The CDR3 region is CASSLEDRGGLNTEAFF. The CDR3 nucleotides read TGTGCCAGCAGCTTGGAAGACAGGGGGGGATTGAACACTGAAGCTTTCTTT.

V and J are TRBV28 and TRBJ2-1, with 8 bases identical to TRBD2. The CDR3 runs to 16 residues. CDR1 and CDR2 from the germline V gene are MDHEN and SYDVKM. V lost 7 bases, J lost 0 bases, and 8 bases stayed unmatched. CDR3 sequence: CASTTRTSLSYNEQFF. DNA of the CDR3: TGTGCCAGCACCACAAGGACTAGCCTCTCCTACAATGAGCAGTTCTTC.

The chain uses TRBV2 and TRBJ2-7; D gene ambiguous. Germline V gives CDR1 SNHLY, CDR2 FYNNEI. The V end was cut by 5 bases, the J end by 2 bases, with 4 bases between. The CDR3 spans 11 residues. The CDR3 DNA is TGTGCCAGCAGTCGAGCCTACGAGCAGTACTTC. Its translation: CASSRAYEQYF.

The chain is built from TRBV7-3 and TRBJ2-7, with D tentatively TRBD2 (6 bases). There are 16 residues in the CDR3. The germline V gene encodes CDR1 SGHTA and CDR2 FQGTGA. V was clipped by 1 base and J by 3 bases, with 16 bases between them. The CDR3 nucleotides are TGTGCCAGCAGCTTAATGGGGGGAGAACCATACTACGAGCAGTACTTC. It yields the protein CASSLMGGEPYYEQYF.

The CDR3 bases are TGTGCCAGCAGCTACCAAGCGCCCGACCAGGGTGAGCAGTACTTC. It codes for CASSYQAPDQGEQYF. The genes are TRBV7-9 and TRBJ2-7, with D possibly TRBD1 on 5 matching bases. The CDR3 is 15 amino acids. V was pared by 4 bases and J by 7 bases, with 20 bases between. Germline values: CDR1 SEHNR, CDR2 FQNEAQ (reference sequence).

The chain joins TRBV7-9 to TRBJ1-1; D may be TRBD1 (5 bases). V was pared by 4 bases and J by 11 bases, with 23 bases between. The germline V gene encodes CDR1 SEHNR and CDR2 FQNEAQ (reference sequence). The CDR3 totals 15 residues. The DNA of the CDR3 is TGTGCCAGCAGCTCACGGGGGGAAAACCTTGGTAGGGCTTTCTTT. It translates to CASSSRGENLGRAFF. The variable domain in full, completed from reference TRBV7-9 and TRBJ1-1, reads DTGVSQNPRHKITKRGQNVTFRCDPISEHNRLYWYRQTLGQGPEFLTYFQNEAQLEKSRLLSDRFSAERPKGSFSTLEIQRTEQGDSAMYLCASSSRGENLGRAFFGQGTRLTVV.